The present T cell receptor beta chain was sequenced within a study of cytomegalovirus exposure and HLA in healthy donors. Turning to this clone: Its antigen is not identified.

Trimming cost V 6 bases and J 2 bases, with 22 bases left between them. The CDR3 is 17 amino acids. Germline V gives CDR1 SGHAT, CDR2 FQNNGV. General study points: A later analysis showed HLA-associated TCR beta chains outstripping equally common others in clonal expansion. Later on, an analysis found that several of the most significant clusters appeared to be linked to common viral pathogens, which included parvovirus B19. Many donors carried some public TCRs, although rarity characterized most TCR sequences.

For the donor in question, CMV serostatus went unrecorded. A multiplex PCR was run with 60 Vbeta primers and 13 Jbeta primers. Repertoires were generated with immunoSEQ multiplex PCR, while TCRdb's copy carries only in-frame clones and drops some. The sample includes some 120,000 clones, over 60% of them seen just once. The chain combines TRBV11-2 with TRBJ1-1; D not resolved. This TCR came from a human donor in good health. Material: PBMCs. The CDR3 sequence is CASRRIPRTKDNTEAFF. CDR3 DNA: TGTGCCAGCAGGAGGATACCCCGAACAAAAGACAACACTGAAGCTTTCTTT. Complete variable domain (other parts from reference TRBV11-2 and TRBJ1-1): EAGVAQSPRYKIIEKRQSVAFWCNPISGHATLYWYQQILGQGPKLLIQFQNNGVVDDSQLPKDRFSAERLKGVDSTLKIQPAKLEDSAVYLCASRRIPRTKDNTEAFFGQGTRLTVV.